What follows is one T cell receptor beta chain and its context. This clone's antigen is unknown. No much larger clone exists at a distance of one base, and base qualities are not known. The data derive from a study of blood T cell repertoires in COVID-19 (dated by TCRdb to 2019 to 2021). Regarding the research as a whole: Samples from collaborators originated in the United States, Italy and Spain and spanned both the acute and convalescent phases of COVID-19. The prospective study material was composed of cDNA or gDNA derived from T cells, B-cell-depleted T cells, or PBMCs. Subjects who had been exposed to COVID-19, were actively infected with it, or had recovered from it provided the deeply sampled blood TCRbeta repertoires that made up the dataset. The repertoires were released in a freely available public database intended as a resource for research on the immune response to SARS-CoV-2. The samples were drawn from two sources: the first 160 participants of the ongoing ImmuneRACE study, and 1,200 or so subjects contributed by 6 global collaborators. Nearly every sample came with metadata listing a de-identified subject ID, COVID-19 status, age in years and sex. Where available, HLA class I and class II types were obtained from metadata supplied by the sample provider rather than from assay-based typing. Results and caveats for the whole study, not just this receptor: Clinical and demographic metadata were provided uncurated, with the amount varying by source and participant.

A second Seattle source provided samples from volunteer blood donors who had recovered from COVID-19. The collaborating institutions used their own protocols to collect whole blood in K2EDTA tubes. Collaborator samples were shipped for TCRbeta analysis as frozen whole blood, isolated PBMCs, or DNA extracted from either sample type. The immunoSEQ Assay, a bias-controlled multiplex PCR, was used to amplify TCRbeta CDR3 regions from genomic DNA. The authors processed their data as follows. The number of nucleated cells in each sample was estimated from the amplification of reference gene primers within the assay. To quantify the absolute abundance of each unique TCRbeta CDR3 rearrangement, sequence reads were collapsed and filtered. For each sample, productive Simpson clonality was calculated by taking the square root of Simpson's diversity index across productive rearrangements. The immuneACCESS repertoire file appears here via TCRdb, limited to in-frame rearrangements. These files lack a portion of the clones; in checked studies, under half of the deficit traces to unresolved V genes, and the cause of the others is not known. Clone size and the V and J calls come from that table; the DNA yielded D and trimming. The sample table holds around 250,000 clones, of which roughly 89% were seen once. The top ten hold approximately 4.6% of the sample.

CDR1 SEHNR and CDR2 FQNEAQ are derived from the germline V gene (reference sequence). From cysteine to phenylalanine, the CDR3 is 17 amino acids long. Only the CDR3 portion is preserved as DNA: 51 bases, with reading frame beginning at the first base. Compared with germline, V lacks 0 bases and J lacks 5 bases; bases without a gene match: 10. The sequence was obtained from a woman aged 40 to 49 who had recovered from COVID-19. The sample consisted of peripheral blood. The rearrangement joined TRBV7-9 to TRBJ2-1; 7 bases in between match TRBD2. The nucleotide sequence reads as follows: TGTGCCAGCAGCTTAGCTCACGGGACTAACCCAGACAATGAGCAGTTCTTC. This gives the protein CASSLAHGTNPDNEQFF. Here the CDR3 is joined to the reference TRBV7-9 and TRBJ2-1 genes, and the full variable domain is: DTGVSQNPRHKITKRGQNVTFRCDPISEHNRLYWYRQTLGQGPEFLTYFQNEAQLEKSRLLSDRFSAERPKGSFSTLEIQRTEQGDSAMYLCASSLAHGTNPDNEQFFGPGTRLTVL.